A selection of T cell receptor beta chains follows, all from one sample in a study of blood T cell repertoires in COVID-19. Profiling relied on immunoSEQ multiplex PCR, and the TCRdb table lists in-frame clones only, not all of them. The sample shows roughly 340,000 clones, roughly 90% of them seen only once. Sequencing used peripheral blood. Receptors were obtained from a woman aged 25 to 45 with COVID-19, enrolled during active disease. CDR3s include the opening cysteine and the closing phenylalanine or tryptophan. D genes are given only for firm matches. Not every row has a clone size; where given, it reads once, few, many or a size class.

cdr3_aa: CASSLVITDTQYF
cdr3_nt: TGCGCCAGCAGCTTGGTAATAACAGATACGCAGTATTTT
d_call: .
j_call: TRBJ2-3
clone_size: .
v_call: TRBV5-1

cdr3_aa: CASSQEGAGGREQYF
cdr3_nt: TGTGCCAGCAGCCAAGAAGGAGCGGGGGGGCGCGAGCAGTACTTC
d_call: TRBD2
j_call: TRBJ2-7
clone_size: .
v_call: TRBV4-2

cdr3_aa: CASSQMTGGPDTQYF
cdr3_nt: TGCGCCAGCAGCCAGATGACAGGGGGGCCAGATACGCAGTATTTT
d_call: TRBD1
j_call: TRBJ2-3
clone_size: .
v_call: TRBV5-1

cdr3_aa: CASIGDWGFNTGELFF
cdr3_nt: TGTGCCAGCATAGGTGATTGGGGCTTCAACACCGGGGAGCTGTTTTTT
d_call: .
j_call: TRBJ2-2
clone_size: .
v_call: TRBV2

cdr3_aa: CASRWTANYGYTF
cdr3_nt: TGTGCCAGCAGATGGACAGCCAACTATGGCTACACCTTC
d_call: .
j_call: TRBJ1-2
clone_size: .
v_call: TRBV12-3/TRBV12-4

cdr3_aa: CASSYGPGQGPNTEAFF
cdr3_nt: TGTGCCAGCAGTTACGGTCCTGGACAGGGGCCTAACACTGAAGCTTTCTTT
d_call: TRBD1
j_call: TRBJ1-1
clone_size: .
v_call: TRBV6-2/TRBV6-3

cdr3_aa: CASSRLAGEREQFF
cdr3_nt: TGTGCCAGCAGTAGACTAGCGGGGGAGCGGGAGCAGTTCTTC
d_call: TRBD2
j_call: TRBJ2-1
clone_size: .
v_call: TRBV6-2/TRBV6-3

cdr3_aa: CASSPSGTGWSNEQFF
cdr3_nt: TGTGCCAGCAGCCCCTCCGGGACAGGGTGGAGCAATGAGCAGTTCTTC
d_call: TRBD1
j_call: TRBJ2-1
clone_size: .
v_call: TRBV11-2

cdr3_aa: CASSPLVGEEQFF
cdr3_nt: TGTGCCAGCTCACCACTTGTGGGAGAAGAGCAGTTCTTC
d_call: .
j_call: TRBJ2-1
clone_size: .
v_call: TRBV18

cdr3_aa: CASSYPHDEQFF
cdr3_nt: TGTGCCAGCAGTTACCCCCATGATGAGCAGTTCTTC
d_call: .
j_call: TRBJ2-1
clone_size: .
v_call: TRBV6-2/TRBV6-3

cdr3_aa: CASSPTGTGSWQYF
cdr3_nt: TGTGCCAGCAGCCCAACCGGGACAGGCTCTTGGCAGTACTTC
d_call: TRBD1
j_call: TRBJ2-7
clone_size: few
v_call: TRBV28

cdr3_aa: CASSPGTGITKNIQYF
cdr3_nt: TGTGCCAGCAGCCCCGGGACAGGGATCACCAAAAACATTCAGTACTTC
d_call: TRBD1
j_call: TRBJ2-4
clone_size: .
v_call: TRBV7-2

cdr3_aa: CAWSVQGEGGYTF
cdr3_nt: TGTGCCTGGAGTGTACAGGGGGAGGGTGGCTACACCTTC
d_call: TRBD1
j_call: TRBJ1-2
clone_size: .
v_call: TRBV30

cdr3_aa: CASRVPSSETQYF
cdr3_nt: TGCGCCAGCAGGGTCCCTAGTTCTGAGACCCAGTACTTC
d_call: .
j_call: TRBJ2-5
clone_size: .
v_call: TRBV10-2

cdr3_aa: CASSQDPPGLAGGSGVKNIQYF
cdr3_nt: TGCGCCAGCAGCCAAGATCCCCCAGGACTAGCGGGAGGGTCTGGAGTCAAAAACATTCAGTACTTC
d_call: TRBD2
j_call: TRBJ2-4
clone_size: .
v_call: TRBV4-3

cdr3_aa: CASTKGLAGGRETQYF
cdr3_nt: TGTGCCAGCACCAAAGGGCTAGCGGGAGGTCGCGAGACCCAGTACTTC
d_call: TRBD2
j_call: TRBJ2-5
clone_size: .
v_call: TRBV2

cdr3_aa: CASSLAAGGQPSNQPQHF
cdr3_nt: TGTGCCAGCAGCTTAGCGGCGGGGGGACAGCCTAGCAATCAGCCCCAGCATTTT
d_call: TRBD1
j_call: TRBJ1-5
clone_size: once
v_call: TRBV11-3

cdr3_aa: CASSLGGGSDTQYF
cdr3_nt: TGTGCCAGCAGCCTGGGGGGGGGCAGCGATACGCAGTATTTT
d_call: .
j_call: TRBJ2-3
clone_size: once
v_call: TRBV7-9

cdr3_aa: CASSLVGDRALRGYTF
cdr3_nt: TGTGCCAGCAGCTTAGTTGGCGACAGGGCTCTTAGAGGCTACACCTTC
d_call: TRBD1
j_call: TRBJ1-2
clone_size: few
v_call: TRBV11-2

cdr3_aa: CASRQLAGTGGSRDGYTF
cdr3_nt: TGCGCCAGCAGGCAGCTCGCCGGGACAGGGGGGAGTCGCGATGGCTACACCTTC
d_call: TRBD1
j_call: TRBJ1-2
clone_size: .
v_call: TRBV5-1

cdr3_aa: CASVGGNTEAFF
cdr3_nt: TGTGCCAGCGTGGGGGGGAACACTGAAGCTTTCTTT
d_call: .
j_call: TRBJ1-1
clone_size: .
v_call: TRBV2

cdr3_aa: CASSFATEGYTGELFF
cdr3_nt: TGTGCCAGCAGTTTCGCGACGGAGGGGTACACCGGGGAGCTGTTTTTT
d_call: .
j_call: TRBJ2-2
clone_size: .
v_call: TRBV5-6

cdr3_aa: CASSQFGWGETNTGELFF
cdr3_nt: TGCGCCAGCAGCCAATTCGGGTGGGGGGAAACGAACACCGGGGAGCTGTTTTTT
d_call: .
j_call: TRBJ2-2
clone_size: .
v_call: TRBV4-3

cdr3_aa: CASTEGLAVYNEQFF
cdr3_nt: TGTGCCAGCACTGAAGGACTAGCTGTGTACAATGAGCAGTTCTTC
d_call: TRBD2
j_call: TRBJ2-1
clone_size: .
v_call: TRBV9

cdr3_aa: CASSSGDAGYTF
cdr3_nt: TGTGCCAGCAGCTCCGGGGATGCAGGCTACACCTTC
d_call: .
j_call: TRBJ1-2
clone_size: .
v_call: TRBV7-9

cdr3_aa: CASRDAGSRIEKLFF
cdr3_nt: TGTGCCAGCAGAGACGCCGGGAGCCGTATAGAAAAACTGTTTTTT
d_call: .
j_call: TRBJ1-4
clone_size: .
v_call: TRBV27

cdr3_aa: CASSKNEGTLRNTEAFF
cdr3_nt: TGCGCCAGCAGCAAGAACGAGGGAACACTACGTAACACTGAAGCTTTCTTT
d_call: .
j_call: TRBJ1-1
clone_size: once
v_call: TRBV5-1

cdr3_aa: CASSLGVYTEAFF
cdr3_nt: TGTGCCAGTTCGTTAGGGGTTTACACTGAAGCTTTCTTT
d_call: .
j_call: TRBJ1-1
clone_size: .
v_call: TRBV12-3/TRBV12-4

cdr3_aa: CASSLRGQPNQPQHF
cdr3_nt: TGTGCCAGCAGCTTAAGGGGGCAGCCGAATCAGCCCCAGCATTTT
d_call: TRBD1
j_call: TRBJ1-5
clone_size: few
v_call: TRBV7-2

cdr3_aa: CASSRLSYNSPLHF
cdr3_nt: TGTGCCAGCAGTAGACTCTCCTATAATTCACCCCTCCACTTT
d_call: .
j_call: TRBJ1-6
clone_size: .
v_call: TRBV6-2/TRBV6-3

cdr3_aa: CASSGGRGSYEQYF
cdr3_nt: TGTGCCAGCAGTGGTGGAAGGGGGTCCTACGAGCAGTACTTC
d_call: .
j_call: TRBJ2-7
clone_size: .
v_call: TRBV2

cdr3_aa: CASSLTGTGVAVLHF
cdr3_nt: TGTGCCAGCAGTTTGACCGGGACGGGCGTAGCGGTTCTCCACTTT
d_call: .
j_call: TRBJ1-6
clone_size: .
v_call: TRBV27

cdr3_aa: CASSRLYSGLAGGPGSETQYF
cdr3_nt: TGCGCCAGCAGCCGCCTCTACTCGGGACTAGCGGGAGGGCCGGGCTCGGAGACCCAGTACTTC
d_call: TRBD2
j_call: TRBJ2-5
clone_size: .
v_call: TRBV4-1

cdr3_aa: CASNDRGIRDEQFF
cdr3_nt: TGCGCCAGCAACGACAGGGGGATTCGCGATGAGCAGTTCTTC
d_call: TRBD1
j_call: TRBJ2-1
clone_size: .
v_call: TRBV10-1

cdr3_aa: CASSPLSGVPGELFF
cdr3_nt: TGTGCCAGCAGCCCGTTATCGGGAGTACCCGGGGAGCTGTTTTTT
d_call: .
j_call: TRBJ2-2
clone_size: .
v_call: TRBV6-5

cdr3_aa: CASSIGTSGRAGRRFF
cdr3_nt: TGTGCCAGTAGTATAGGAACTAGCGGGAGGGCAGGTAGACGGTTCTTC
d_call: TRBD2
j_call: TRBJ2-1
clone_size: .
v_call: TRBV19

cdr3_aa: CASGLRTGISGNTIYF
cdr3_nt: TGTGCTAGTGGTTTGAGGACAGGTATCTCTGGAAACACCATATATTTT
d_call: TRBD1
j_call: TRBJ1-3
clone_size: once
v_call: TRBV12-5

cdr3_aa: CASSAGGKEPQHF
cdr3_nt: TGTGCCAGTAGTGCAGGGGGCAAGGAGCCCCAGCATTTT
d_call: TRBD1
j_call: TRBJ1-5
clone_size: .
v_call: TRBV19

cdr3_aa: CATSRDLAWGNTIYF
cdr3_nt: TGTGCCACCAGCAGAGATTTAGCATGGGGAAACACCATATATTTT
d_call: .
j_call: TRBJ1-3
clone_size: .
v_call: TRBV15

cdr3_aa: CASSLQENTEAFF
cdr3_nt: TGTGCCAGCAGCTTGCAGGAGAACACTGAAGCTTTCTTT
d_call: .
j_call: TRBJ1-1
clone_size: .
v_call: TRBV5-4

cdr3_aa: CATLNRANYGYTF
cdr3_nt: TGTGCCACCCTAAACCGAGCTAACTATGGCTACACCTTC
d_call: .
j_call: TRBJ1-2
clone_size: once
v_call: TRBV19

cdr3_aa: CASSFPPVEGRGEGTQYF
cdr3_nt: TGTGCCAGCAGTTTTCCCCCAGTGGAGGGGCGAGGAGAGGGGACCCAGTACTTC
d_call: .
j_call: TRBJ2-5
clone_size: .
v_call: TRBV28

cdr3_aa: CASSHSTGLYNEQFF
cdr3_nt: TGTGCCAGCAGCCACTCGACGGGACTTTACAATGAGCAGTTCTTC
d_call: .
j_call: TRBJ2-1
clone_size: .
v_call: TRBV7-6

cdr3_aa: CSVYSFRETQYF
cdr3_nt: TGCAGCGTTTACTCGTTCCGGGAGACCCAGTACTTC
d_call: .
j_call: TRBJ2-5
clone_size: .
v_call: TRBV29-1

cdr3_aa: CSVKTGVATNEKLFF
cdr3_nt: TGCAGCGTTAAGACAGGGGTTGCAACTAATGAAAAACTGTTTTTT
d_call: TRBD1
j_call: TRBJ1-4
clone_size: .
v_call: TRBV29-1

cdr3_aa: CASSRALAGGAADTQYF
cdr3_nt: TGTGCCAGCAGCCGGGCACTAGCGGGGGGGGCCGCAGATACGCAGTATTTT
d_call: TRBD2
j_call: TRBJ2-3
clone_size: .
v_call: TRBV3-1/TRBV3-2

cdr3_aa: CATSRQGGYTF
cdr3_nt: TGTGCCACCAGCAGACAGGGTGGCTACACCTTC
d_call: TRBD1
j_call: TRBJ1-2
clone_size: .
v_call: TRBV24-1

cdr3_aa: CASSTGLAGTYEQYF
cdr3_nt: TGTGCCAGCAGCACGGGACTAGCGGGGACCTACGAGCAGTACTTC
d_call: TRBD2
j_call: TRBJ2-7
clone_size: .
v_call: TRBV7-9